This T cell receptor beta chain was obtained from a study of patients and donors after allogeneic stem cell transplantation. Germline-derived CDR1 and CDR2 are SGHRS and YFSETQ. Trimming removed 7 bases from V and 2 bases from J; junction bases left unmatched: 5. The CDR3 loop spans 14 amino acids. This clonotype was observed a handful of times. Each CDR3 protein gets one entry after TCRdb re-called the RT-PCR reads with MiXCR. The repertoire has about 960,000 distinct CDR3 sequences, roughly 17% of them found once; the top ten carry around 5.5%. The source of this sequence is a human donor who was either an allogeneic HSCT recipient or a stem cell or donor lymphocyte infusion donor (not recorded which). It is not recorded whose cells these are; they may come from a transplant donor. Sequenced material: blood, either unsorted or a sorted T cell fraction (not recorded which). The chain recombines TRBV5-1 with TRBJ2-2, with 7 bases identical to TRBD1. The chain's CDR3 is CASGNRGNTGELFF. The CDR3 DNA reads as TGCGCCAGCGGGAACAGGGGTAACACCGGGGAGCTGTTTTTT.